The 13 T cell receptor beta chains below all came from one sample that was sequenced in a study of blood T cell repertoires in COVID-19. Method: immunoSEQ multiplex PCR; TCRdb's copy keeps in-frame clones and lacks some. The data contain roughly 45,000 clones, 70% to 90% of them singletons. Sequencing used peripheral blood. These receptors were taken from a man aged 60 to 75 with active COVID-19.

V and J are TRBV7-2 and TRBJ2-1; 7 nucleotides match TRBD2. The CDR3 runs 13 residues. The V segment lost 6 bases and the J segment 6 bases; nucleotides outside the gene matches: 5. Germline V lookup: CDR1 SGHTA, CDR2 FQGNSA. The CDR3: CASRFGLVNEQFF. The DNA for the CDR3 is TGTGCCAGCAGGTTCGGACTAGTCAATGAGCAGTTCTTC.

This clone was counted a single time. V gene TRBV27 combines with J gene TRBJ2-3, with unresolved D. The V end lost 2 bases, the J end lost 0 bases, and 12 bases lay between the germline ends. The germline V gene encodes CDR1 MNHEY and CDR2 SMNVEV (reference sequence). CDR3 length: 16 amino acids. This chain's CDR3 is CASSLASFSSTDTQYF. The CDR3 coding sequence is TGTGCCAGCAGTTTAGCGTCCTTCTCTAGCACAGATACGCAGTATTTT.

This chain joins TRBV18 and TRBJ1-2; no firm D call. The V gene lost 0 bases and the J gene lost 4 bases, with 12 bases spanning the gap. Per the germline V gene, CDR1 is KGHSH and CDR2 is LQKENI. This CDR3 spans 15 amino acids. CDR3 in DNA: TGTGCCAGCTCACCACCGGTGCCGACTCCCTATGGCTACACCTTC. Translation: CASSPPVPTPYGYTF.

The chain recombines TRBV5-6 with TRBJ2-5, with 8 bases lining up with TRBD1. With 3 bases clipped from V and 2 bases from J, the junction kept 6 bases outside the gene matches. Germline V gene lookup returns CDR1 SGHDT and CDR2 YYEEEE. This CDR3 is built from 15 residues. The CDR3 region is CASSYRTGTQETQYF. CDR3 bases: TGTGCCAGCAGCTACCGGACAGGGACTCAAGAGACCCAGTACTTC. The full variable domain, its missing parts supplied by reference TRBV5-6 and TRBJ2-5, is DAGVTQSPTHLIKTRGQQVTLRCSPKSGHDTVSWYQQALGQGPQFIFQYYEEEERQRGNFPDRFSGHQFPNYSSELNVNALLLGDSALYLCASSYRTGTQETQYFGPGTRLLVL.

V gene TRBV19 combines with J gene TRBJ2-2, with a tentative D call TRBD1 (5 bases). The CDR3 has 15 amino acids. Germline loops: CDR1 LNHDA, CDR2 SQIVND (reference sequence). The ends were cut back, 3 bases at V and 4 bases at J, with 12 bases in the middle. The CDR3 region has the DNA TGTGCCAGTAGTATTCAGGGCACTTTCACCGGGGAGCTGTTTTTT. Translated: CASSIQGTFTGELFF.

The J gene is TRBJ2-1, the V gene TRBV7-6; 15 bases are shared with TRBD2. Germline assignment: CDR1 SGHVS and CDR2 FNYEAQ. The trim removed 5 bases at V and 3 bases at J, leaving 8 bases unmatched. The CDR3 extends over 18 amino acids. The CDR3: CASSDGTSGRLVYNEQFF. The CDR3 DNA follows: TGTGCCAGCAGCGACGGGACTAGCGGGAGGTTGGTCTACAATGAGCAGTTCTTC. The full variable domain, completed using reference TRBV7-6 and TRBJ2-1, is GAGVSQSPRYKVTKRGQDVALRCDPISGHVSLYWYRQALGQGPEFLTYFNYEAQQDKSGLPNDRFSAERPEGSISTLTIQRTEQRDSAMYRCASSDGTSGRLVYNEQFFGPGTRLTVL.

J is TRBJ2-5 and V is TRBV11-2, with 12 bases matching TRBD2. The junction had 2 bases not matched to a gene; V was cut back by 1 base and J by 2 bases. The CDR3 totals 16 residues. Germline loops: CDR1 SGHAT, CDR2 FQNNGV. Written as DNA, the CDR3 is TGTGCCAGCAGCTTAGGTGGACTAGCGGGGCAAGAGACCCAGTACTTC. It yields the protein CASSLGGLAGQETQYF.

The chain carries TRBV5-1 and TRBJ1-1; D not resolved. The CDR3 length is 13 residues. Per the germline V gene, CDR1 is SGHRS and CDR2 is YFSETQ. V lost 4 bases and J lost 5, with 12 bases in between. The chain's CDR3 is CASSPRPGTEAFF. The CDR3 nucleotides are TGCGCCAGCAGCCCCCGGCCGGGAACTGAAGCTTTCTTT.

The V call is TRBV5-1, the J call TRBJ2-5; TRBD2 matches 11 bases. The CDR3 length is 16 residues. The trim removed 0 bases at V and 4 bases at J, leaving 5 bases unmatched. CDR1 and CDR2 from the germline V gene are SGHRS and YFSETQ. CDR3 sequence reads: CASSLVLAGGGETQYF. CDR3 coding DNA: TGCGCCAGCAGCTTGGTCCTAGCGGGAGGCGGAGAGACCCAGTACTTC.

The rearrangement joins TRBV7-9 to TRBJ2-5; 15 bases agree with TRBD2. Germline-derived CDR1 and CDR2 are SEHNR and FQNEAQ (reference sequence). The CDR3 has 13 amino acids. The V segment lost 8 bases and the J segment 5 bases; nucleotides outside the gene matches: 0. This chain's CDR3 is CASGLAGGETQYF. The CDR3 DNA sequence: TGTGCCAGCGGACTAGCGGGAGGGGAGACCCAGTACTTC. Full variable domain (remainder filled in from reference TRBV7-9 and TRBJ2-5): DTGVSQNPRHKITKRGQNVTFRCDPISEHNRLYWYRQTLGQGPEFLTYFQNEAQLEKSRLLSDRFSAERPKGSFSTLEIQRTEQGDSAMYLCASGLAGGETQYFGPGTRLLVL.

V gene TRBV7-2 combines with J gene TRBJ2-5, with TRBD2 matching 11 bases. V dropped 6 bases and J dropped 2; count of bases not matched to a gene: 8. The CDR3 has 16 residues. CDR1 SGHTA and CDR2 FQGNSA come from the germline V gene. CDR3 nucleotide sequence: TGTGCCAGCAGGACTATAGCGGGAGGGACTCAAGAGACCCAGTACTTC. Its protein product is CASRTIAGGTQETQYF.

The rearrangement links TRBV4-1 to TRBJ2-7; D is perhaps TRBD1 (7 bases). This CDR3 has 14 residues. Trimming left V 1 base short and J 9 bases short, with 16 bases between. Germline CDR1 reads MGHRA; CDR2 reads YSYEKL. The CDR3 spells CASSQVRGRRGQYF. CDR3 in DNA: TGCGCCAGCAGCCAAGTAAGGGGGCGGAGGGGGCAGTACTTC.

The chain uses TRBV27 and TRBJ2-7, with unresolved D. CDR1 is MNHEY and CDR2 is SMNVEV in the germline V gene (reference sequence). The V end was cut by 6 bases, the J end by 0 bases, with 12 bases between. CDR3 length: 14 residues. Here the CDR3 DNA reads TGTGCCAGCAGGCCTATCTTGAGCTCCTACGAGCAGTACTTC. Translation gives CASRPILSSYEQYF.